This is a list of T cell receptor beta chains from one sample in a study of molecular identifiers for immune sequencing clone quantification. TCRdb re-called the PCR reads through MiXCR, storing one row per CDR3 protein. The sample includes 85,000 to 90,000 distinct CDR3 sequences, 20% to 25% of them seen just once. Material for sequencing was naive CD8+ T cells from blood, with Jurkat cell RNA spiked in. All receptors come from a human donor in good health. Some libraries in this study had Jurkat cell RNA spiked in. Both conserved end residues are part of each CDR3. The D gene is left open where the match is weak.

d_call | v_call | cdr3_aa
. | TRBV3-1 | CASSQDFWETQYF
. | TRBV28 | CASSFPGQSTYEQYF
TRBD2 | TRBV7-9 | CASSSEIAPGLAAHEQFF
. | TRBV7-2 | CASSLAMRTDSYEQYF
. | TRBV5-4 | CASRTAWGANVLTF
. | TRBV3-1 | CASSQERLSREIGETQYF
. | TRBV7-8 | CASSLGTGRGGYTF
. | TRBV7-9 | CASSRDRFSGNTIYF
. | TRBV7-9 | CASSSSLGYYEQYF
. | TRBV7-9 | CASSGGSEAIF
TRBD1 | TRBV20-1 | CSAPPATGGGSNQPQHF
. | TRBV11-2 | CASSLAVVSDTQYF
TRBD2 | TRBV28 | CASRHLREAGGQETQYF
. | TRBV20-1 | CSARTSGYGEAFF
. | TRBV12-5 | CASGSLGSNQPQHF
TRBD2 | TRBV24-1 | CATSDLQGLVAGELFF
. | TRBV19 | CASSIGISETQYF
. | TRBV7-9 | CASSPVVAGTDTQYF
. | TRBV6-2/TRBV6-3 | CASSWDAGANVLTF
. | TRBV27 | CASSSDSLNGYTF
. | TRBV6-6 | CASSYSIAESNYEQYF
. | TRBV12-3/TRBV12-4 | CASNHRGGTTDTQYF
. | TRBV19 | CASSIDHRHGSYEQYF
. | TRBV28 | CASSLQYEQYF
. | TRBV10-3 | CAISESQDTQPQHF
. | TRBV2 | CASSEHGYTEAFF
TRBD2 | TRBV7-9 | CASSFSRGRDEQYF
TRBD1 | TRBV7-7 | CASSLGTGKGYNEQFF
. | TRBV11-2 | CASSWGSNQPQHF
TRBD1 | TRBV6-5 | CASSYSLRQGAPEAQYF
. | TRBV13 | CASGEFEAFF
. | TRBV9 | CASSVAGNTIYF
. | TRBV18 | CASSPYSAPTYTEAFF
TRBD2 | TRBV5-4 | CASSFSGSGLEQFF
. | TRBV21-1 | CASSIPDRGPGIGNQPQHF
. | TRBV20-1 | CSAETGLENPNQPQHF
. | TRBV14 | CASSPIWGSLTDTQYF